This T cell receptor (beta chain) appears in the sequencing data of a study of CD8+CD57+ T cells in acquired aplastic anemia. Investigators profiled TCR beta VDJ and CDR3 from genomic DNA template. One entry per CDR3 protein results from TCRdb running MiXCR on the reads. The sample has over 250,000 distinct CDR3 sequences, 50% to 65% seen once; the top ten hold around 1.2%. Patients who underwent sequencing had shown CD8+CD57+ cell expansion by flow cytometry. The CDR3 sequence is 15 residues long. V dropped 3 bases and J dropped 5; count of bases not matched to a gene: 7. Per germline, CDR1 SGDLS and CDR2 YYNGEE.

The receptor was derived from a human donor with aplastic anemia. The chain combines TRBV9 with TRBJ2-5, with 10 bases fitting TRBD2. Sequences were obtained from sorted CD4+, CD8+, or CD8+CD57+ T cells (not recorded which) from PBMCs. The CDR3 here is CASSALAGAGETQYF. The CDR3 DNA reads as TGTGCCAGCAGCGCCCTAGCGGGAGCCGGTGAGACCCAGTACTTC.